These T cell receptor beta chains were read from a single sample in a study of blood T cell repertoires in COVID-19. Profiling relied on immunoSEQ multiplex PCR, and the TCRdb table lists in-frame clones only, not all of them. This table holds roughly 140,000 clones, more than 85% found once. Sequencing used peripheral blood. These receptors were obtained from a human donor in a cohort sampled during active COVID-19. The CDR3 runs from the conserved cysteine through the conserved F or W. The D gene is left open where the match is weak. Expanded clones are given a class, and other clones once, few, many or no size at all.

clone size	D gene	V gene	J gene	CDR3 DNA	CDR3 protein
-	-	TRBV2	TRBJ2-1	TGTGCCAGCGGGGCAGGCTCGGGTGAGCAGTTCTTC	CASGAGSGEQFF
-	-	TRBV9	TRBJ2-6	TGTGCCAGCAGCGGACACCCCTCTGGGGCCAACGTCCTGACTTTC	CASSGHPSGANVLTF
-	-	TRBV14	TRBJ2-5	TGTGCCAGCAGCCGCCCGAGGGGGGAGACCCAGTACTTC	CASSRPRGETQYF
-	TRBD1	TRBV5-1	TRBJ2-3	TGCGCCAGCAGCTTAGGGCGGACAGGGGTAATAGATACGCAGTATTTT	CASSLGRTGVIDTQYF
-	TRBD2	TRBV28	TRBJ2-7	TGTGCCAGCAGTTTCCTTGGGACTAGCGGCTACGAGCAGTACTTC	CASSFLGTSGYEQYF
-	TRBD2	TRBV7-3	TRBJ2-3	TGTGCCAGCAGCCTGGGGACTAGCGCAGATACGCAGTATTTT	CASSLGTSADTQYF
once	TRBD2	TRBV11-3	TRBJ2-1	TGTGCCAGCAGCCCCTCACGGACTAGGGCTTCTGAGCAGTTCTTC	CASSPSRTRASEQFF
-	TRBD2	TRBV19	TRBJ2-5	TGTGCCAGTAGTACGGGACTAGCGGGCCAAGAGACCCAGTACTTC	CASSTGLAGQETQYF
-	TRBD1	TRBV27	TRBJ1-1	TGTGCCAGCACTAACATCGTGGGGGACAGCAGAGTTGAAGCTTTCTTT	CASTNIVGDSRVEAFF
-	TRBD1	TRBV15	TRBJ1-6	TGTGCCACCAGCAGGGACAGGGGATCACCCCTCCACTTT	CATSRDRGSPLHF
-	-	TRBV3-1/TRBV3-2	TRBJ1-1	TGTGCCAGCAGCCAAGCAGGGGTCACTGAAGCTTTCTTT	CASSQAGVTEAFF
-	TRBD2	TRBV9	TRBJ2-2	TGTGCCAGCAGCCCCTCCGGACTAGCGGGGTACACCGGGGAGCTGTTTTTT	CASSPSGLAGYTGELFF
-	-	TRBV15	TRBJ2-7	TGTGCCACCAGCAAGGACAGCCTAGTCTCCTACGAGCAGTACTTC	CATSKDSLVSYEQYF
-	-	TRBV7-9	TRBJ1-2	TGTGCCAGCAGCGGAAACCCCGTCGGGGATTGGGGCTACACCTTC	CASSGNPVGDWGYTF
few	-	TRBV7-2	TRBJ1-4	TGTGCCAGCAGCTTAGCAGGGGCAACTAATGAAAAACTGTTTTTT	CASSLAGATNEKLFF
-	-	TRBV7-2	TRBJ1-1	TGTGCCAGCAGCTTAGATGGAGGGAACACTGAAGCTTTCTTT	CASSLDGGNTEAFF
-	TRBD1	TRBV11-3	TRBJ2-2	TGTGCCAGCAGCTATAGCGTAGTGGGACAGGGGTCCACCGGGGAGCTGTTTTTT	CASSYSVVGQGSTGELFF
-	-	TRBV6-5	TRBJ1-2	TGTGCCAGCAGGATGCGGGACCGCCTCGACTATGGCTACACCTTC	CASRMRDRLDYGYTF
-	-	TRBV30	TRBJ1-1	TGTGCCTGGGTCCCAGGGAGGGAACGGGCTTTCTTT	CAWVPGRERAFF
-	-	TRBV5-6	TRBJ2-2	TGTGCCAGCAGCTTGGCGGGTCGGGCCGGGGAGCTGTTTTTT	CASSLAGRAGELFF
-	-	TRBV9	TRBJ2-3	TGTGCCAGCAGCGTAGAGTCTACGGCAGATACGCAGTATTTT	CASSVESTADTQYF
-	TRBD2	TRBV5-1	TRBJ2-7	TGCGCCAGCAGCGAACTAGCGGACCTTTCCTACGAGCAGTACTTC	CASSELADLSYEQYF
-	-	TRBV10-3	TRBJ2-7	TGTGCCATCAGCCGCGGCTCCTACGAGCAGTACTTC	CAISRGSYEQYF
-	TRBD2	TRBV5-4	TRBJ2-2	TGTGCCAGCAGCTTGGGTCTAGCGGGGGGAATAAACACCGGGGAGCTGTTTTTT	CASSLGLAGGINTGELFF
-	TRBD1	TRBV28	TRBJ2-7	TGTGCCAGCAGTACCAGACAGGGTAATGACGAGCAGTACTTC	CASSTRQGNDEQYF
-	-	TRBV3-1/TRBV3-2	TRBJ2-2	TGTGCCAGCAACCTTAGACAGTACACCGGGGAGCTGTTTTTT	CASNLRQYTGELFF
-	-	TRBV6-5	TRBJ2-3	TGTGCCAGCACCCCCCCAGGGGAAAATACGCAGTATTTT	CASTPPGENTQYF
-	TRBD2	TRBV24-1	TRBJ2-7	TGTGCCACCAGTGATACTAGCGGGAGGGCCTCCGAGCAGTACTTC	CATSDTSGRASEQYF
-	-	TRBV5-1	TRBJ1-2	TGCGCCAGCAGCACCGCTCAGGGGAGCTATGGCTACACCTTC	CASSTAQGSYGYTF
-	-	TRBV5-4	TRBJ2-4	TGTGCCAGCAGCTTGGCAGGGACACTAGCCAAAAACATTCAGTACTTC	CASSLAGTLAKNIQYF
-	-	TRBV5-1	TRBJ2-1	TGCGCCAGCAGCTTGGCCGTCTCCTACAATGAGCAGTTCTTC	CASSLAVSYNEQFF